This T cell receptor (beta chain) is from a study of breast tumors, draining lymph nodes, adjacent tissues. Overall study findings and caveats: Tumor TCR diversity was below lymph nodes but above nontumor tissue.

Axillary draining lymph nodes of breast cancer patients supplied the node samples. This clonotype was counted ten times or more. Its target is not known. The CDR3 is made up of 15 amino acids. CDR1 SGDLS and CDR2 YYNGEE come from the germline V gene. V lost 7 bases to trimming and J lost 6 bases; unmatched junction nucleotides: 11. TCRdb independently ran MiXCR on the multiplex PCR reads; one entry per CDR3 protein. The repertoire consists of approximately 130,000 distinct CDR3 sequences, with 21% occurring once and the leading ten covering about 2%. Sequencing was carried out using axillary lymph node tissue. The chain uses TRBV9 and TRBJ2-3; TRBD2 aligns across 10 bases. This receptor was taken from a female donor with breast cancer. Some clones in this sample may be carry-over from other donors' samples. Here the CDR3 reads CASGARLAGEDTQYF. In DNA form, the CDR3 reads TGTGCCAGCGGAGCCAGGCTAGCGGGAGAGGATACGCAGTATTTT.